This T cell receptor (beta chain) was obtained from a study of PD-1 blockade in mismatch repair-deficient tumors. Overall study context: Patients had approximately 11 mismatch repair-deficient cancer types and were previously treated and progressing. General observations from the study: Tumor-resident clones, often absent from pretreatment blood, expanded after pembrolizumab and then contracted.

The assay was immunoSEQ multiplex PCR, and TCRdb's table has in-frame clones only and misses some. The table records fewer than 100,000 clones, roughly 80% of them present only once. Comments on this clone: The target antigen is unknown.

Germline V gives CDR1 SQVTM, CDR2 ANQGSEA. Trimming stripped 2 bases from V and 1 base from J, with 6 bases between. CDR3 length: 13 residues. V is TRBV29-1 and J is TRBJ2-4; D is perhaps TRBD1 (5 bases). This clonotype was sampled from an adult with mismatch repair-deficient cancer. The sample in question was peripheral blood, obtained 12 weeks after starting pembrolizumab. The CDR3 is CSVESGAKNIQYF. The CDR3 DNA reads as TGCAGCGTTGAATCAGGGGCCAAAAACATTCAGTACTTC.